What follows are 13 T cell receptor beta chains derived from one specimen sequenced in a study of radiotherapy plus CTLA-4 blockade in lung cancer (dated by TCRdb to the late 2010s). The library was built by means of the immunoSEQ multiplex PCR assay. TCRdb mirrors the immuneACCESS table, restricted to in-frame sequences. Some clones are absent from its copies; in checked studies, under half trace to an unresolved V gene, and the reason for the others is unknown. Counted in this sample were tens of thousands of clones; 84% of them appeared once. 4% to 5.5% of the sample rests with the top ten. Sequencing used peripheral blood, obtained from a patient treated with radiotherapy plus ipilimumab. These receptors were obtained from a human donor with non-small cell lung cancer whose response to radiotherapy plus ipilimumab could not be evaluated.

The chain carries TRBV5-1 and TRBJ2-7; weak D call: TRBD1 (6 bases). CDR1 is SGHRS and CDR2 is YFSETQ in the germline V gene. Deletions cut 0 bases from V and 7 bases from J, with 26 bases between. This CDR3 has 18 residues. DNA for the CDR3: TGCGCCAGCAGCTTGGCCGTCGATAGTCAAGGGGGTCGGAGGGAGCAGTACTTC. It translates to CASSLAVDSQGGRREQYF.

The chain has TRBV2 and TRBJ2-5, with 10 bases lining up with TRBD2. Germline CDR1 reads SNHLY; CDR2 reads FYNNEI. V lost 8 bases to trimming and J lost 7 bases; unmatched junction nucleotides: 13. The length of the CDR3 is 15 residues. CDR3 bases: TGTGCCAGCGGGGGGAGCGGGAGGGCCTCGGGGACCCAGTACTTC. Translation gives CASGGSGRASGTQYF.

The CDR3 reads CASRPGQYNEKLFF. The CDR3 DNA reads as TGTGCCAGCAGGCCGGGACAGTATAATGAAAAACTGTTTTTT. This chain links TRBV27 with TRBJ1-4, with 7 bases matching TRBD1. Trimming cost V 6 bases and J 4 bases; bases outside gene matches: 5. The germline CDR1 and CDR2 sequences are MNHEY and SMNVEV (reference sequence). The CDR3 length is 14 residues.

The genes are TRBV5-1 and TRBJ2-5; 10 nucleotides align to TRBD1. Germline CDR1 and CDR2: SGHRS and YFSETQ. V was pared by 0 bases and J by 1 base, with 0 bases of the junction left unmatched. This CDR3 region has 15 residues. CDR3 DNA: TGCGCCAGCAGCTTGGGGACAGGGGGCCAAGAGACCCAGTACTTC. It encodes CASSLGTGGQETQYF.

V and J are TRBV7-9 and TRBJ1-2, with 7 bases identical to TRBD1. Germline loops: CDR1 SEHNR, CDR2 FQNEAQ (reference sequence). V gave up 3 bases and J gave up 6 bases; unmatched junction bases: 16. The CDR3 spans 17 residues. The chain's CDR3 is CASSFRPQGLRGHGYTF. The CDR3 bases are TGTGCCAGCAGCTTCCGTCCTCAGGGGTTGAGGGGGCATGGCTACACCTTC.

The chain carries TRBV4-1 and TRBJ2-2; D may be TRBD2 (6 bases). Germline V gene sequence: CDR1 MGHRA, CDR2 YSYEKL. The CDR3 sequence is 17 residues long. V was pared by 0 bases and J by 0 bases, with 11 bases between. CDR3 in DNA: TGCGCCAGCAGCCAAGACCGGGAGCGTACGAACACCGGGGAGCTGTTTTTT. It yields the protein CASSQDRERTNTGELFF.

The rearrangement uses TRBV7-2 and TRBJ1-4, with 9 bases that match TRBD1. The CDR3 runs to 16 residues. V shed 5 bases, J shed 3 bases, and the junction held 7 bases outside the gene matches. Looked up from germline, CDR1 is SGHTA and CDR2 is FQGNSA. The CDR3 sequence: CASSLGTGRSNEKLFF. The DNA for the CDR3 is TGTGCCAGCAGCCTAGGGACAGGGCGATCTAATGAAAAACTGTTTTTT.

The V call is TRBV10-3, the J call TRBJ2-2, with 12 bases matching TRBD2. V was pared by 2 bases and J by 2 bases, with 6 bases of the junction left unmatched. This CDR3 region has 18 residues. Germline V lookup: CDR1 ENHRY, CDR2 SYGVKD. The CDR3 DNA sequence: TGTGCCATCAGTGAGCCCCCGGGACTAGCGGGCAACACCGGGGAGCTGTTTTTT. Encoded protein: CAISEPPGLAGNTGELFF.

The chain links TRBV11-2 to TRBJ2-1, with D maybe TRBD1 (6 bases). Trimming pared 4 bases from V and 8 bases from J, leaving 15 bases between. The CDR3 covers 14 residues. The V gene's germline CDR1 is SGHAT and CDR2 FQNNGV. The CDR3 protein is CASSSVRRGYEQFF. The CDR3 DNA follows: TGTGCCAGCAGCTCCGTACGCAGGGGCTATGAGCAGTTCTTC.

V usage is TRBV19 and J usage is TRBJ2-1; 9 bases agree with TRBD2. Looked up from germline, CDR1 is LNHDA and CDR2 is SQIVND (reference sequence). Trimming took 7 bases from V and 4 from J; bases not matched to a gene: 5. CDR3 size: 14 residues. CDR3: CASKAGGLYNEQFF. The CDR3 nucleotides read TGTGCCAGTAAAGCGGGAGGTTTATACAATGAGCAGTTCTTC.

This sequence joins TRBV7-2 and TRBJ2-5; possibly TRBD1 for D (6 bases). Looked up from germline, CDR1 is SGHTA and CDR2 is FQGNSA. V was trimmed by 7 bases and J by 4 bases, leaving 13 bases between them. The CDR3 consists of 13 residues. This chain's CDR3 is CASNQGKRETQYF. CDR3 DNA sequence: TGTGCCAGCAACCAGGGGAAAAGAGAGACCCAGTACTTC.

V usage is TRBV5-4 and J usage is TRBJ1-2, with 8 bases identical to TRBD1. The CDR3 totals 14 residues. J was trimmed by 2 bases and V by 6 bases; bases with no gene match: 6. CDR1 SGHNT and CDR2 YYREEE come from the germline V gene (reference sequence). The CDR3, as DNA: TGTGCCAGCACCTACGGGGACAGGAACTATGGCTACACCTTC. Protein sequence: CASTYGDRNYGYTF.

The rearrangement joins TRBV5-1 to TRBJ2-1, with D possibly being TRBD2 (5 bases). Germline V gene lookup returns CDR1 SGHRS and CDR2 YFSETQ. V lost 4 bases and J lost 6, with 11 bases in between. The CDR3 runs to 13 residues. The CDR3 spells CASSPGGRNEQFF. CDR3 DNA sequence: TGCGCCAGCAGCCCTGGAGGTCGCAATGAGCAGTTCTTC.